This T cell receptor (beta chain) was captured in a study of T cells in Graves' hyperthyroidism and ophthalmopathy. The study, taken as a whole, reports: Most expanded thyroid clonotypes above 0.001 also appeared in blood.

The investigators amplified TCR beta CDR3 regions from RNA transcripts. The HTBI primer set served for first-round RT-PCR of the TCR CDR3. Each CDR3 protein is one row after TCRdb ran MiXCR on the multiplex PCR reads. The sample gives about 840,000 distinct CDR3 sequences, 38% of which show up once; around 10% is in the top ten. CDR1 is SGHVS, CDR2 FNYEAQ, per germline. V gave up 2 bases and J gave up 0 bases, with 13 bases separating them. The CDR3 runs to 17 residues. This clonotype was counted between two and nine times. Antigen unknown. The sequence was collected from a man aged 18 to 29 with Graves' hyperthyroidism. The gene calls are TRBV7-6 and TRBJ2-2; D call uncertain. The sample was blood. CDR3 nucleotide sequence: TGTGCCAGCAGCTTAAGTACAGTGGTCGCGAACACCGGGGAGCTGTTTTTT. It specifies CASSLSTVVANTGELFF.